A selection of T cell receptor beta chains follows, all from one sample in a study of cytomegalovirus exposure and HLA in healthy donors. Data came from immunoSEQ multiplex PCR; TCRdb stores just in-frame clones and leaves some out. This table has more than 150,000 clones, 77% appearing once. The sequenced sample consisted of PBMCs. All receptors come from a man aged 18 to 29 in good health and CMV-seronegative. Each CDR3 is given with its conserved first and last residue. A D gene is named only where the DNA matches it firmly. Some rows have no size entry. The others give once, few or many, or a class for an expanded clone.

D | size | J | V | DNA | CDR3
TRBD1 | NA | TRBJ2-4 | TRBV10-2 | TGCGCCAGCAGAGAGACAGGGACGGACATTCAGTACTTC | CASRETGTDIQYF
NA | NA | TRBJ2-1 | TRBV30 | TGTGCCTGGAGTGGTCCCCTGGGGGACTGGGCTAGGTGTGAGCAGTTCTTC | CAWSGPLGDWARCEQFF
NA | NA | TRBJ2-7 | TRBV10-3 | TGTGCCATCAGTGAGTCCAGGACACAATCCTACGAGCAGTACTTC | CAISESRTQSYEQYF
TRBD1 | NA | TRBJ2-7 | TRBV5-1 | TGCGCCAGCAGCCGGACAGGGGGAATATACGAGCAGTACTTC | CASSRTGGIYEQYF
NA | NA | TRBJ2-3 | TRBV7-2 | TGTGCCAGCAGCTTAGTCTTGGACTCTTGGTCCACAGATACGCAGTATTTT | CASSLVLDSWSTDTQYF
NA | NA | TRBJ1-2 | TRBV6-1 | TGTGCCAGCAGTATCCCCCCCCGGGGCTACACCTTC | CASSIPPRGYTF
NA | NA | TRBJ2-1 | TRBV21-1 | TGTGCCAGCAGCAAAAGGCAAGCGGGAAAACCCTATAATGAGCAGTTCTTC | CASSKRQAGKPYNEQFF
NA | NA | TRBJ2-7 | TRBV12-5 | TGTGCTAGTGGCCTACAACAGGGCGAGCAGTACTTC | CASGLQQGEQYF
NA | NA | TRBJ2-7 | TRBV9 | TGTGCCAGCAGCGTAGCGTCTAACCCCTACGAGCAGTACTTC | CASSVASNPYEQYF
TRBD1 | NA | TRBJ1-6 | TRBV14 | TGTGCCAGCAGCCCGACAGGGCGGTCACCCCTCCACTTT | CASSPTGRSPLHF
TRBD2 | NA | TRBJ2-7 | TRBV13 | TGTGCCAGCAGCCGTGCTACTAGCGGCTACACCTACGAGCAGTACTTC | CASSRATSGYTYEQYF
TRBD1 | once | TRBJ2-7 | TRBV29-1 | TGCAGCGCATTTTCCGGGACAGGGGGACCGTACGAGCAGTACTTC | CSAFSGTGGPYEQYF
NA | NA | TRBJ2-2 | TRBV27 | TGTGCCAGCAGTTATCAGGGGTGGACCGGGGAGCTGTTTTTT | CASSYQGWTGELFF
TRBD2 | few | TRBJ2-3 | TRBV27 | TGTGCCAGCAGTTTATCGCTGGCTAGCGGGACAAGCACAGATACGCAGTATTTT | CASSLSLASGTSTDTQYF
TRBD2 | NA | TRBJ2-7 | TRBV7-9 | TGTGCCAGCAGCTTAGAAGCGGGGAGCTCCTACGAGCAGTACTTC | CASSLEAGSSYEQYF
TRBD1 | NA | TRBJ1-2 | TRBV27 | TGTGCCAGCAGCTACCGGGACAGGGGGCTTGATGGCTACACCTTC | CASSYRDRGLDGYTF
TRBD1 | NA | TRBJ2-7 | TRBV7-2 | TGTGCCAGCAGCCTTCACAGGGGGCGATCGGGGGAGCAGTACTTC | CASSLHRGRSGEQYF
TRBD2 | NA | TRBJ2-7 | TRBV6-5 | TGTGCCAGCAGCCCCGGGGGGGGGAGTCCCTACGAGCAGTACTTC | CASSPGGGSPYEQYF
NA | few | TRBJ1-1 | TRBV9 | TGTGCCAGCAGCACCCGACAGACGAACACTGAAGCTTTCTTT | CASSTRQTNTEAFF
TRBD2 | NA | TRBJ2-3 | TRBV7-9 | TGTGCCAGCAGCTCCCGGATCGGGCGGGGGGCTAAATCAGATACGCAGTATTTT | CASSSRIGRGAKSDTQYF
TRBD2 | NA | TRBJ2-4 | TRBV7-2 | TGTGCCAGCAGCCATCGGACTAGCGGCAAAAACATTCAGTACTTC | CASSHRTSGKNIQYF
TRBD1 | once | TRBJ1-1 | TRBV7-2 | TGTGCCAGCAGCCCACAGGGGCTTCACACTGAAGCTTTCTTT | CASSPQGLHTEAFF
TRBD1 | NA | TRBJ1-3 | TRBV27 | TGTGCCAGCAGCCGTTGGGACAGGGGGCCGAGCTCTGGAAACACCATATATTTT | CASSRWDRGPSSGNTIYF